Shown below are 3 T cell receptor beta chains from a single sample sequenced in a study of cytomegalovirus exposure and HLA in healthy donors. The primer mix had 60 Vbeta and 13 Jbeta primers. Measured with immunoSEQ multiplex PCR; TCRdb has only the in-frame clones, and not every one. The sample records 150,000 to 200,000 clones, 60% to 80% being singletons. Material: PBMCs. The receptors shown here come from a woman in her thirties or forties in good health and CMV-seronegative.

In DNA form, the CDR3 reads TGCGCCAGCAGCCAAGATCGGGGGAAGGGAGAGACCCAGTACTTC. This encodes CASSQDRGKGETQYF. This chain uses TRBV4-3 with TRBJ2-5, with D perhaps matching TRBD2 (6 bases). The ends were cut back, 0 bases at V and 4 bases at J, with 12 bases in the middle. The CDR3 covers 15 residues. Germline V gives CDR1 LGHNA, CDR2 YSLEER.

This clone was found once. V usage is TRBV7-9 and J usage is TRBJ2-6; 7 positions match TRBD1. CDR3 size: 19 residues. Trimming took 5 bases from V and 0 from J; bases not matched to a gene: 13. CDR1 and CDR2 (germline): SEHNR, FQNEAQ (reference sequence). The CDR3 region is CASSLFERGLYSGANVLTF. The CDR3 nucleotides read TGTGCCAGCAGCCTCTTTGAAAGGGGGCTGTACTCTGGGGCCAACGTCCTGACTTTC.

The rearrangement uses TRBV4-2 and TRBJ2-1; 7 nucleotides agree with TRBD2. Trimming cost V 4 bases and J 7 bases; bases outside gene matches: 7. CDR3 length: 14 residues. CDR1 LGHNA and CDR2 YNFKEQ come from the germline V gene. CDR3 DNA: TGTGCCAGCAGCCCTTCCGCTAGCGGAAATGAGCAGTTCTTC. Residues: CASSPSASGNEQFF.